This note documents a single TCR beta chain sequence. The CDR3 length is 14 residues. V was trimmed by 1 base and J by 5 bases, leaving 11 bases between them. Per the germline V gene, CDR1 is MGHRA and CDR2 is YSYEKL. Specified time point: blood at routine non-recurrence follow-up after resection. These data originate in a study of spatial heterogeneity in lung cancer. TCRdb re-analysed the 5' RACE reads in MiXCR, keeping a single row per CDR3 protein. This table holds about 20,000 distinct CDR3 sequences, about 10% found once. This TCR came from a male donor with early-stage non-small cell lung cancer. This specimen consisted of PBMCs, obtained at follow-up. J is TRBJ2-5 and V is TRBV4-1; possible D gene TRBD2, 6 bases. CDR3 loop: CASSQGPGGETQYF. The CDR3 nucleotides read TGCGCCAGCAGCCAAGGCCCCGGAGGGGAGACCCAGTACTTC.